Following are 18 T cell receptor beta chains from one sample sequenced in a study of blood T cell repertoires in COVID-19. The assay was immunoSEQ multiplex PCR, and TCRdb's table has in-frame clones only and misses some. The top ten hold 7.5% to 9% of the sample, which has over 200,000 clones, roughly 80% seen once. The sequenced material came from peripheral blood. Receptors were obtained from a woman of 80 years or more with acute or convalescent COVID-19.

This clone has just one count. The chain employs TRBV9 and TRBJ1-5; the match to TRBD1 covers 8 bases. Germline values: CDR1 SGDLS, CDR2 YYNGEE. CDR3 length: 15 residues. V was pared by 4 bases and J by 2 bases, with 5 bases of the junction left unmatched. The CDR3 bases are TGTGCCAGCAGCACAGGGGGTTCTGGCAATCAGCCCCAGCATTTT. It yields the protein CASSTGGSGNQPQHF.

This chain connects TRBV3-1 (or the pseudogene TRBV3-2) to TRBJ1-2; D not resolved. V gave up 4 bases and J gave up 1 base, with 13 bases separating them. The CDR3 is 15 residues long. CDR1 and CDR2 from the germline V gene are LGHDT and YNNKEL (reference sequence). In nucleotides, the CDR3 is TGTGCCAGCAGCCCTGGACTGGACTATAACTATGGCTACACCTTC. Translating it yields CASSPGLDYNYGYTF.

A remark on this clone: This CDR3 is also generated by other DNA sequences in the sample. This chain joins TRBV5-1 and TRBJ2-2; TRBD2 is a possible D gene (5 bases). Germline V gives CDR1 SGHRS, CDR2 YFSETQ. V gave up 2 bases and J gave up 2 bases, with 7 bases separating them. The CDR3 loop spans 14 amino acids. DNA of the CDR3: TGCGCCAGCAGCTTAACGGGAAACACCGGGGAGCTGTTTTTT. Amino acid sequence: CASSLTGNTGELFF.

The chain couples TRBV15 to TRBJ2-1; D not resolved. Germline CDR1 is LNHNV and CDR2 is YYDKDF (reference sequence). This CDR3 comprises 13 residues. Trimming took 4 bases from V and 7 from J, leaving 11 bases between them. The CDR3 sequence is CATSKPAYNEQFF. The CDR3 region has the DNA TGTGCCACCAGCAAGCCAGCGTATAATGAGCAGTTCTTC.

The gene calls are TRBV7-3 and TRBJ2-7, with 7 bases that match TRBD2. CDR3 length equals 13 residues. V gave up 5 bases and J gave up 6 bases; unmatched junction bases: 7. The germline gives CDR1 SGHTA, CDR2 FQGTGA. In DNA form, the CDR3 reads TGTGCCAGCAGCCTTCGCTGGGGGGGCGAGCAGTACTTC. Protein product: CASSLRWGGEQYF.

This clone was detected once. In DNA form, the CDR3 reads TGTGCCAGCAGTGAACTAGAAAGGTCTGGTTCACCCCTCCACTTT. Protein: CASSELERSGSPLHF. This sequence joins TRBV6-1 and TRBJ1-6; D remains ambiguous. The germline V gene has CDR1 MNHNS and CDR2 SASEGT. The CDR3 has 15 amino acids. V lost 2 bases to trimming and J lost 9 bases, with 14 bases between them.

CDR3 loop: CASKGIDSNQPQHF. The CDR3 coding sequence is TGCGCCAGCAAGGGGATCGATAGCAATCAGCCCCAGCATTTT. The chain has TRBV10-2 and TRBJ1-5; D may be TRBD1 (5 bases). Germline lookup yields CDR1 WSHSY and CDR2 SAAADI. The germline V and J ends were trimmed by 7 bases and 0 bases, with 10 bases remaining between them. The CDR3 covers 14 residues.

This clone was counted only a few times. This chain uses TRBV2 with TRBJ2-7; perhaps TRBD1 as D (6 bases). Between the trimmed V and J ends, which lost 6 bases and 3 bases, there was a span of 12 bases. The CDR3 is 13 residues long. Germline V CDR1 and CDR2: SNHLY, FYNNEI. The CDR3: CASSEQGSYEQYF. The CDR3 DNA reads as TGTGCCAGCAGCGAACAGGGTAGCTACGAGCAGTACTTC.

The chain carries TRBV2 and TRBJ1-1, with D perhaps TRBD1 (5 bases). Trimming shortened V by 7 bases and J by 7 bases, and 19 bases separated the two germline ends. Germline V CDR1 and CDR2: SNHLY, FYNNEI. CDR3 size: 14 residues. The CDR3 loop reads CASIQGEAGVEAFF. The CDR3 bases are TGTGCCAGCATACAAGGGGAGGCGGGGGTTGAAGCTTTCTTT.

The chain joins TRBV6-5 to TRBJ2-7; 11 nucleotides line up with TRBD2. The V segment lost 7 bases and the J segment 1 base; nucleotides outside the gene matches: 3. This CDR3 contains 14 residues. Germline values: CDR1 MNHEY, CDR2 SVGAGI. CDR3 sequence (DNA): TGTGCCAGCACCCGGACTAGCGGGTCCTACGAGCAGTACTTC. This encodes CASTRTSGSYEQYF.

This clone was seen a handful of times. The J gene is TRBJ2-6, the V gene TRBV10-2; 8 bases align to TRBD2. CDR1 is WSHSY and CDR2 is SAAADI in the germline V gene. The V gene end was trimmed by 8 bases and the J gene end by 4 bases; junction bases not matched to a gene: 4. This CDR3 is built from 14 residues. The CDR3 nucleotides read TGCGCCAGCCGGGGGGGGCCCGGGGCCAACGTCCTGACTTTC. It yields the protein CASRGGPGANVLTF.

The chain employs TRBV7-9 and TRBJ1-1; D is ambiguous. This CDR3 comprises 15 residues. Between the trimmed V and J ends, which lost 0 bases and 4 bases, there was a span of 12 bases. In germline, CDR1 is SEHNR, CDR2 FQNEAQ (reference sequence). CDR3 in DNA: TGTGCCAGCAGCTTAGCCCTCGGGGAAGGCACTGAAGCTTTCTTT. Its protein is CASSLALGEGTEAFF.

The chain has TRBV5-1 and TRBJ2-7, with a tentative D call TRBD2 (6 bases). The germline CDR1 and CDR2 sequences are SGHRS and YFSETQ. The CDR3 extends over 13 amino acids. The V end was cut by 7 bases, the J end by 2 bases, with 13 bases between. The CDR3 region has the DNA TGCGCCAGCTTTGGACTAAACGCCTACGAGCAGTACTTC. Residues: CASFGLNAYEQYF.

This clone occurred once. The V gene is TRBV3-1 (or the pseudogene TRBV3-2), the J gene TRBJ2-1; weak D call: TRBD2 (5 bases). The CDR3 sequence is 14 residues long. The germline V gene encodes CDR1 LGHDT and CDR2 YNNKEL (reference sequence). The V gene lost 1 base and the J gene lost 4 bases, with 8 bases spanning the gap. The CDR3 DNA follows: TGTGCCAGCAGCCAAGCCGGGGATTACAATGAGCAGTTCTTC. Protein: CASSQAGDYNEQFF.

The chain carries TRBV14 and TRBJ1-2, with D perhaps matching TRBD1 (5 bases). Per germline, CDR1 SGHDN and CDR2 FVKESK. Deletions cut 9 bases from V and 4 bases from J, with 12 bases between. The CDR3 contains 12 residues. The CDR3 region is CARRSDSYGYTF. The CDR3 coding sequence is TGTGCCAGAAGATCAGACAGCTATGGCTACACCTTC.

The V and J genes are TRBV3-1 (or the pseudogene TRBV3-2) and TRBJ2-7; TRBD2 might be the D (5 bases). V dropped 1 base and J dropped 4 bases, with 5 bases sitting between them. Germline V gene data show CDR1 as LGHDT and CDR2 as YNNKEL (reference sequence). This CDR3 has 12 residues. The CDR3 protein is CASSQAGYEQYF. The CDR3 DNA follows: TGTGCCAGCAGCCAAGCGGGGTACGAGCAGTACTTC.

The V and J genes are TRBV28 and TRBJ2-7; 15 bases agree with TRBD2. This CDR3 is 15 amino acids long. V dropped 5 bases and J dropped 5; count of bases not matched to a gene: 4. Per the germline V gene, CDR1 is MDHEN and CDR2 is SYDVKM. The CDR3 region is CASSRTSGRVDEQYF. CDR3 nucleotides: TGTGCCAGCAGTCGGACTAGCGGGAGGGTTGACGAGCAGTACTTC.

The chain combines TRBV6-5 with TRBJ1-2; 8 positions agree with TRBD1. The CDR3 runs 16 residues. With 4 bases clipped from V and 1 base from J, the junction kept 8 bases outside the gene matches. CDR1 is MNHEY and CDR2 is SVGAGI in the germline V gene. CDR3 bases: TGTGCCAGCAGTTTGACAGGGGCTTTTAATAACTATGGCTACACCTTC. It codes for CASSLTGAFNNYGYTF.